The 5 T cell receptor beta chains given below trace back to one sample, sequenced in a study of early T cells in non-severe SARS-CoV-2 infection. TCRdb passed the 5' RACE reads through MiXCR, listing each CDR3 protein once. The sample yields tens of thousands of distinct CDR3 sequences, around 6.4% seen once. Sequencing used whole blood, obtained at baseline. The source is an adult who was a healthcare worker with PCR-confirmed SARS-CoV-2 infection or an uninfected control (not recorded which).

This clonotype occurred a few times. The chain uses TRBV7-9 and TRBJ2-1; no clear D. The CDR3 is 14 amino acids. V gave up 2 bases and J gave up 1 base, with 6 bases separating them. Per germline, CDR1 SEHNR and CDR2 FQNEAQ (reference sequence). The CDR3, as DNA: TGTGCCAGCAGCTTATCCCAGTCCTACAATGAGCAGTTCTTC. It specifies CASSLSQSYNEQFF.

This clonotype was observed at least ten times. A junction boundary mismatches the germline segment, possibly from a read error. The chain links TRBV7-8 to TRBJ2-1; 11 nucleotides match TRBD2. CDR1 is SGHVS and CDR2 is FQNEAQ in the germline V gene. The CDR3 sequence is 15 residues long. The CDR3 DNA sequence: TGTGCCATCAGCCACACTAGCGGGAGTGGCAATGAGCAGTTCTTC. It translates to CAISHTSGSGNEQFF.

The CDR3 nucleotides read TGCAGCGTTCAGGACGTGACCGGGGAGCTGTTTTTT. It encodes CSVQDVTGELFF. The J gene is TRBJ2-2, the V gene TRBV29-1, with no clear D. Trimming pared 5 bases from V and 5 bases from J, leaving 9 bases between. CDR3 length: 12 residues. Per germline, CDR1 SQVTM and CDR2 ANQGSEA.

This clonotype is a singleton in its sample. This sequence may be a read error, since a much larger clone differs from it by one base. J is TRBJ2-1 and V is TRBV9; TRBD2 matches at 13 bases. Germline values: CDR1 SGDLS, CDR2 YYNGEE. With 3 bases clipped from V and 4 bases from J, the junction kept 4 bases outside the gene matches. This CDR3 has 16 amino acids. The CDR3 reads CASSDGLAGVYNEQFF. The CDR3 DNA sequence: TGTGCCAGCAGCGACGGACTAGCGGGGGTTTACAATGAGCAGTTCTTC. Full variable domain (remainder filled in from reference TRBV9 and TRBJ2-1): DSGVTQTPKHLITATGQRVTLRCSPRSGDLSVYWYQQSLDQGLQFLIQYYNGEERAKGNILERFSAQQFPDLHSELNLSSLELGDSALYFCASSDGLAGVYNEQFFGPGTRLTVL.

Many counts were recorded for this clonotype. The chain joins TRBV19 to TRBJ2-5; the D is unclear. The CDR3 runs to 11 residues. V lost 0 bases, J lost 4 bases, and 0 bases lay in between. Germline CDR1 is LNHDA and CDR2 is SQIVND (reference sequence). The CDR3 loop is CASSIEETQYF. The CDR3 DNA follows: TGTGCCAGTAGTATAGAAGAGACCCAGTACTTC. The variable domain in full, with the rest retrieved from reference TRBV19 and TRBJ2-5, is DGGITQSPKYLFRKEGQNVTLSCEQNLNHDAMYWYRQDPGQGLRLIYYSQIVNDFQKGDIAEGYSVSREKKESFPLTVTSAQKNPTAFYLCASSIEETQYFGPGTRLLVL.